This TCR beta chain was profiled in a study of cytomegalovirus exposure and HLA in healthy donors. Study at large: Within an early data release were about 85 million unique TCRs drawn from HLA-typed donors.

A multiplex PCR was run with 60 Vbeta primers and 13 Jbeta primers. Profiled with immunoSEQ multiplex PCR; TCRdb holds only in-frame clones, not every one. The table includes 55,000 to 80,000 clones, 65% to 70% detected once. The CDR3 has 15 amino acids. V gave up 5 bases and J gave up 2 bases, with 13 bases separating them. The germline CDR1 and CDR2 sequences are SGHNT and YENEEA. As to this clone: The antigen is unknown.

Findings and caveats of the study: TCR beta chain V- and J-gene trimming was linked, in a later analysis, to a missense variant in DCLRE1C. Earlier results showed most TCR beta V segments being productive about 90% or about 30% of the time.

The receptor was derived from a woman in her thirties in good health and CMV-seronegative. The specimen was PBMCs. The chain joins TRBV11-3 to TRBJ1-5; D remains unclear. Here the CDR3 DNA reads TGTGCCAGCAGCCTAAACGCTTACGGCAATCAGCCCCAGCATTTT. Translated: CASSLNAYGNQPQHF.